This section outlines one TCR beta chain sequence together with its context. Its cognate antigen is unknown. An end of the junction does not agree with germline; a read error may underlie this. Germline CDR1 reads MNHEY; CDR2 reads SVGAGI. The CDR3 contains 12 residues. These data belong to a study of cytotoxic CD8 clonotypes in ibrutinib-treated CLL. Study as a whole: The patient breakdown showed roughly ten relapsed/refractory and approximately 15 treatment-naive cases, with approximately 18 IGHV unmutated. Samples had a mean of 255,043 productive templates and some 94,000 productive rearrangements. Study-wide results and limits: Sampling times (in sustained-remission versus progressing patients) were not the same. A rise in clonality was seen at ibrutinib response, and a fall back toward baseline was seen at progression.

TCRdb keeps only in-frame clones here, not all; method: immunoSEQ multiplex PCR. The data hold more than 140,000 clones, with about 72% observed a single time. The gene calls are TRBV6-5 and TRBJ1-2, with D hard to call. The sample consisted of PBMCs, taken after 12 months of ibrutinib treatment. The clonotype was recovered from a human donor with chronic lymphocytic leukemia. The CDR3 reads CAISDRNYGYTF. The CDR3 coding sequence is TGTGCCATCAGTGACCGGAACTATGGCTACACCTTC.